The present T cell receptor beta chain was sequenced within a study of shared clonotypes between healthy human individuals. For the study at large: Aged between 18 and 49, the donors were two women and three men.

Replicate sorted-subset PCRs were loaded with around 200 ng DNA, about 30,000 T cell genomes. Libraries were prepared by immunoSEQ multiplex PCR; TCRdb keeps only in-frame clonotypes and omits some of them. Among about 1 million clones listed, under 80% were seen once. The material sequenced was memory CD4+ T cells sorted from blood. The subset was: CD45RA-negative fraction. The source of this sequence is a man aged 18-30 years in good health.

CDR3 loop: CASSLSLPGQADSPLHF. CDR3 nucleotide sequence: TGTGCCAGCAGTTTATCCCTCCCGGGGCAGGCAGATTCACCCCTCCACTTT. V and J are TRBV28 and TRBJ1-6; D perhaps matches TRBD1 (5 bases). Germline V lookup: CDR1 MDHEN, CDR2 SYDVKM. V was clipped by 1 base and J by 8 bases, with 18 bases between them. The CDR3 is 17 residues long.